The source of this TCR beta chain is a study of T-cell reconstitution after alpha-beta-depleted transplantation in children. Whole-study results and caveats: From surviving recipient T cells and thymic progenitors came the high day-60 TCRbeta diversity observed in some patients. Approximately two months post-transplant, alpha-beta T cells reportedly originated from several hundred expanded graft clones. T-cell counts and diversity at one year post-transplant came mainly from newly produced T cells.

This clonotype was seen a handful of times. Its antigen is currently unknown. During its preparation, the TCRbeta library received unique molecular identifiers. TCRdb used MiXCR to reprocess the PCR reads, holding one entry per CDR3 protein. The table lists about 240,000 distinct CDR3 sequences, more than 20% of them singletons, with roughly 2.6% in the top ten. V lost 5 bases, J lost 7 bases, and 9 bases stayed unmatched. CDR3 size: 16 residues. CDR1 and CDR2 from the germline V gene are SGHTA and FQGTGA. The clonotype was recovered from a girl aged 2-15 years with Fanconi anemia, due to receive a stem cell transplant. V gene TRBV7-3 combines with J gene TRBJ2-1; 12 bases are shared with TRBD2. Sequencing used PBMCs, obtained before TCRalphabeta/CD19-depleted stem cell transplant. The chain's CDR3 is CASSPTLAGGRNEQFF. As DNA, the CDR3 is TGTGCCAGCAGCCCTACACTAGCGGGGGGCCGGAATGAGCAGTTCTTC. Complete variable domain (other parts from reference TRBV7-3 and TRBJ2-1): GAGVSQTPSNKVTEKGKYVELRCDPISGHTALYWYRQSLGQGPEFLIYFQGTGAADDSGLPNDRFFAVRPEGSVSTLKIQRTERGDSAVYLCASSPTLAGGRNEQFFGPGTRLTVL.